This is a list of T cell receptor beta chains from one sample in a study of T cells in Graves' hyperthyroidism and ophthalmopathy. In TCRdb, the multiplex PCR reads were re-called with MiXCR into one record per CDR3 protein. The table has hundreds of thousands of distinct CDR3 sequences, about 20% seen once. The specimen sequenced was blood. The receptors here all came from a man aged 35-49 years with Graves' ophthalmopathy. Each CDR3 is given with its conserved first and last residue. Each record gives: CDR3 protein, CDR3 DNA, D gene, V gene, J gene, clone size. The D gene is left open where the match is weak. Size is stated for part of the rows, as once, few or many counts, or as a class when the clone is expanded.

CDR3: CASSLWGQTETQYF
DNA: TGTGCCAGCAGTTTATGGGGCCAGACGGAGACCCAGTACTTC
D: -
V: TRBV28
J: TRBJ2-5
size: many

CDR3: CAGRGGSTDTQYF
DNA: TGTGCCGGACGGGGGGGCAGCACAGATACGCAGTATTTT
D: TRBD2
V: TRBV5-8
J: TRBJ2-3
size: few

CDR3: CASSSQLASRRYEQYF
DNA: TGTGCCAGCAGCTCGCAACTAGCGTCCCGAAGGTACGAGCAGTACTTC
D: TRBD2
V: TRBV9
J: TRBJ2-7
size: -

CDR3: CASSLVGLYEQYF
DNA: TGTGCCAGCAGTTTAGTCGGGCTCTACGAGCAGTACTTC
D: -
V: TRBV12-3/TRBV12-4
J: TRBJ2-7
size: many

CDR3: CASTLDPGLAGVRRGTGELFF
DNA: TGTGCCAGCACCTTGGATCCGGGACTAGCGGGAGTAAGGAGGGGTACCGGGGAGCTGTTTTTT
D: TRBD2
V: TRBV27
J: TRBJ2-2
size: -

CDR3: CASSLVRGQGSYEQYF
DNA: TGTGCCAGCAGTTTAGTACGGGGACAGGGATCCTACGAGCAGTACTTC
D: TRBD1
V: TRBV12-3/TRBV12-4
J: TRBJ2-7
size: -

CDR3: CASSLARGGSSYEQYF
DNA: TGCGCCAGCAGCTTGGCCCGGGGGGGAAGCTCCTACGAGCAGTACTTC
D: TRBD2
V: TRBV5-1
J: TRBJ2-7
size: few

CDR3: CARTAGGTDTQYF
DNA: TGTGCCAGGACGGCGGGTGGCACAGATACGCAGTATTTT
D: -
V: TRBV9
J: TRBJ2-3
size: -

CDR3: CASSLDRGGVDTQYF
DNA: TGCGCCAGCAGCTTGGACCGGGGTGGAGTGGATACGCAGTATTTT
D: -
V: TRBV5-1
J: TRBJ2-3
size: many

CDR3: CASGYPPTGTSGRTSSTDTQYF
DNA: TGTGCCAGCGGATACCCCCCTACCGGGACTAGCGGGAGGACATCTAGCACAGATACGCAGTATTTT
D: TRBD2
V: TRBV11-2
J: TRBJ2-3
size: -

CDR3: CAWNRNTEAFF
DNA: TGTGCCTGGAACAGGAACACTGAAGCTTTCTTT
D: -
V: TRBV30
J: TRBJ1-1
size: few

CDR3: CASRLTPPRVKNIQYF
DNA: TGTGCCAGCAGACTCACCCCCCCCAGGGTCAAAAACATTCAGTACTTC
D: -
V: TRBV2
J: TRBJ2-4
size: many

CDR3: CASSSTWGADAGVSTDTQYF
DNA: TGTGCCAGCAGCTCCACCTGGGGCGCGGATGCGGGGGTTAGCACAGATACGCAGTATTTT
D: TRBD2
V: TRBV7-8
J: TRBJ2-3
size: -

CDR3: CASSIYGTAETQYF
DNA: TGTGCCAGTAGTATCTACGGGACAGCGGAGACCCAGTACTTC
D: TRBD1
V: TRBV19
J: TRBJ2-5
size: -

CDR3: CASSSTPPGLGDTQYF
DNA: TGTGCCAGCAGCTCAACTCCTCCGGGACTAGGAGATACGCAGTATTTT
D: TRBD2
V: TRBV7-2
J: TRBJ2-3
size: many

CDR3: CASSPSPNTEALF
DNA: TGTGCCAGCTCACCGAGCCCAAACACTGAAGCTCTCTTT
D: -
V: TRBV18
J: TRBJ1-1
size: few

CDR3: CASSNPGPDGYTF
DNA: TGTGCCAGCAGTAATCCGGGCCCAGATGGCTACACCTTC
D: -
V: TRBV6-1
J: TRBJ1-2
size: many

CDR3: CASSSPSGEGPREQFF
DNA: TGTGCCAGCAGCTCCCCTTCGGGAGAAGGTCCGAGGGAGCAGTTCTTC
D: -
V: TRBV7-9
J: TRBJ2-1
size: many

CDR3: CAWSPGLAGIETQYF
DNA: TGTGCCTGGAGTCCGGGACTAGCGGGGATCGAGACCCAGTACTTC
D: TRBD2
V: TRBV30
J: TRBJ2-5
size: -

CDR3: CASSPWRDHPLYEQYF
DNA: TGTGCCAGCAGCCCCTGGAGGGACCACCCTCTCTACGAGCAGTACTTC
D: -
V: TRBV4-2
J: TRBJ2-7
size: -

CDR3: CSQKRRDTEAFF
DNA: TGCAGCCAGAAGCGGAGGGACACTGAAGCTTTCTTT
D: -
V: TRBV20-1
J: TRBJ1-1
size: -

CDR3: CAWQRGGLHEQFF
DNA: TGTGCCTGGCAACGGGGGGGCTTACATGAGCAGTTCTTC
D: TRBD2
V: TRBV30
J: TRBJ2-1
size: many

CDR3: CASSSGKDTQYF
DNA: TGTGCCAGCAGCTCAGGGAAAGATACGCAGTATTTT
D: -
V: TRBV5-4
J: TRBJ2-3
size: -

CDR3: CASSSQGWGQETQYF
DNA: TGCGCCAGCAGCTCACAGGGCTGGGGACAAGAGACCCAGTACTTC
D: -
V: TRBV5-1
J: TRBJ2-5
size: few

CDR3: CASSPLIGTGELFF
DNA: TGTGCCAGCAGTCCTTTGATCGGCACCGGGGAGCTGTTTTTT
D: -
V: TRBV27
J: TRBJ2-2
size: -

CDR3: CASSLEGYYNEQFF
DNA: TGTGCCAGCAGCTTAGAGGGGTACTACAATGAGCAGTTCTTC
D: -
V: TRBV11-2
J: TRBJ2-1
size: many

CDR3: CAWSPPRGKVGSEQYF
DNA: TGTGCCTGGAGTCCCCCCCGGGGGAAGGTGGGGAGCGAGCAGTACTTC
D: -
V: TRBV30
J: TRBJ2-7
size: few

CDR3: CASIGSGRDSPRGELFF
DNA: TGTGCCAGCATTGGTAGCGGGAGGGATTCTCCCAGGGGGGAGCTGTTTTTT
D: TRBD2
V: TRBV27
J: TRBJ2-2
size: few

CDR3: CATSVGGTGVDTQYF
DNA: TGTGCCACCAGTGTTGGGGGCACAGGGGTAGATACGCAGTATTTT
D: TRBD1
V: TRBV24-1
J: TRBJ2-3
size: -

CDR3: CASSLLTGLAGGQETQYF
DNA: TGTGCCAGCAGTTTACTAACGGGACTAGCGGGAGGGCAAGAGACCCAGTACTTC
D: TRBD2
V: TRBV28
J: TRBJ2-5
size: few

CDR3: CASSWGGGEKLFF
DNA: TGTGCCAGCAGCTGGGGGGGGGGGGAAAAACTGTTTTTT
D: -
V: TRBV11-3
J: TRBJ1-4
size: few

CDR3: CASSLKPGAGRKNIQYF
DNA: TGTGCCAGCAGTTTAAAGCCGGGGGCAGGGAGAAAAAACATTCAGTACTTC
D: -
V: TRBV27
J: TRBJ2-4
size: many

CDR3: CSAPPGLATYTDTQYF
DNA: TGCAGTGCACCTCCGGGACTAGCGACCTACACAGATACGCAGTATTTT
D: TRBD2
V: TRBV20-1
J: TRBJ2-3
size: many

CDR3: CASSRGAQGTDTQYF
DNA: TGTGCCAGCAGCCGGGGGGCCCAAGGCACAGATACGCAGTATTTT
D: -
V: TRBV3-1
J: TRBJ2-3
size: few

CDR3: CSASNGNTEAFF
DNA: TGCAGTGCTAGTAATGGTAACACTGAAGCTTTCTTT
D: -
V: TRBV20-1
J: TRBJ1-1
size: -

CDR3: CASRPLRDRGRSPLHF
DNA: TGTGCCAGCAGGCCCCTCCGGGACAGGGGACGGTCACCCCTCCACTTT
D: TRBD1
V: TRBV6-2/TRBV6-3
J: TRBJ1-6
size: few

CDR3: CASRPGQGAAGYTF
DNA: TGTGCCAGCAGACCGGGACAGGGGGCAGCTGGCTACACCTTC
D: TRBD1
V: TRBV12-3/TRBV12-4
J: TRBJ1-2
size: many

CDR3: CASSFRDPGANVLTF
DNA: TGTGCCAGCAGTTTCAGGGACCCAGGGGCCAACGTCCTGACTTTC
D: -
V: TRBV28
J: TRBJ2-6
size: many

CDR3: CASSPLLSYEQYF
DNA: TGTGCCAGCAGTCCCCTTCTATCCTACGAGCAGTACTTC
D: -
V: TRBV27
J: TRBJ2-7
size: few

CDR3: CATSREIAGANEQFF
DNA: TGTGCCACCAGCAGAGAGATAGCGGGAGCCAATGAGCAGTTCTTC
D: TRBD2
V: TRBV15
J: TRBJ2-1
size: -

CDR3: CAISPQGATEAFF
DNA: TGTGCCATCAGCCCCCAGGGGGCCACTGAAGCTTTCTTT
D: TRBD1
V: TRBV10-3
J: TRBJ1-1
size: -

CDR3: CASTPRQGGDTEAFF
DNA: TGCGCCAGCACCCCACGACAGGGCGGGGACACTGAAGCTTTCTTT
D: TRBD1
V: TRBV5-1
J: TRBJ1-1
size: -

CDR3: CAWSAPTVTFNSPLHF
DNA: TGTGCCTGGAGTGCACCGACGGTAACTTTTAATTCACCCCTCCACTTT
D: -
V: TRBV30
J: TRBJ1-6
size: few

CDR3: CASNQQGNSGNTIYF
DNA: TGTGCCAGCAATCAACAGGGAAACTCTGGAAACACCATATATTTT
D: -
V: TRBV11-2
J: TRBJ1-3
size: -

CDR3: CASSQVSGGVGEQYF
DNA: TGTGCCAGCAGCCAAGTCTCAGGCGGGGTAGGCGAGCAGTACTTC
D: -
V: TRBV3-1
J: TRBJ2-7
size: once

CDR3: CASSFAAGGPRNIQYF
DNA: TGTGCCAGCAGTTTCGCAGCGGGAGGGCCACGAAACATTCAGTACTTC
D: TRBD2
V: TRBV12-3/TRBV12-4
J: TRBJ2-4
size: -

CDR3: CASSFGTGDEQYF
DNA: TGTGCCAGCAGTTTTGGGACAGGTGACGAGCAGTACTTC
D: TRBD1
V: TRBV27
J: TRBJ2-7
size: -

CDR3: CSALIGQLQETQYF
DNA: TGCAGTGCCCTAATAGGACAGCTTCAAGAGACCCAGTACTTC
D: -
V: TRBV20-1
J: TRBJ2-5
size: few

CDR3: CASGGLVGDTQYF
DNA: TGTGCCTCCGGGGGGCTAGTTGGAGATACGCAGTATTTT
D: -
V: TRBV28
J: TRBJ2-3
size: -

CDR3: CATGAWEQFF
DNA: TGTGCCACGGGGGCCTGGGAGCAGTTCTTC
D: -
V: TRBV6-7
J: TRBJ2-1
size: few

CDR3: CATSDARRADTQYF
DNA: TGTGCCACCAGTGATGCCCGGCGCGCAGATACGCAGTATTTT
D: -
V: TRBV24-1
J: TRBJ2-3
size: -

CDR3: CASSLVLGQGAGGYTF
DNA: TGTGCCAGCAGCTTAGTACTAGGACAGGGGGCCGGTGGCTACACCTTC
D: TRBD1
V: TRBV7-2
J: TRBJ1-2
size: -

CDR3: CASSLSGHTEAFF
DNA: TGTGCCAGCAGCTTATCAGGGCACACTGAAGCTTTCTTT
D: -
V: TRBV11-3
J: TRBJ1-1
size: -

CDR3: CASFGDSLQETQYF
DNA: TGCGCCAGCTTTGGGGACAGCCTCCAAGAGACCCAGTACTTC
D: TRBD1
V: TRBV5-1
J: TRBJ2-5
size: -